This TCR beta chain is from a study of cytomegalovirus exposure and HLA in healthy donors. 60 Vbeta and 13 Jbeta primers were used in PCR. In the original analysis: There were about 86 million unique TCR beta chains by a later count, and approximately 12 million of them were shared. The method was immunoSEQ multiplex PCR; TCRdb's version includes in-frame clones alone and lacks a portion of them. V, J and clone size were drawn from that table, and D and trimming were deduced from the DNA. The repertoire holds around 100,000 clones, with about 75% as singletons. Only a few counts were recorded for this clone. What it binds is unknown. Study-level findings and limits: Reports showed the classifier diagnosing cytomegalovirus status with high specificity and sensitivity. What TCR beta sequences reportedly achieved was accurate prediction of HLA-A and HLA-B alleles in most subjects.

The trim removed 4 bases at V and 9 bases at J, leaving 15 bases unmatched. The germline CDR1 and CDR2 sequences are KGHSH and LQKENI. The CDR3 contains 17 residues. Sample: PBMCs. The sequence came from a man in his fifties in good health and CMV-seronegative. The rearrangement uses TRBV18 and TRBJ1-6; 7 bases agree with TRBD1. The CDR3 sequence: CASSLDKTRGRGSPLHF. Written as DNA, the CDR3 is TGTGCCAGCTCACTTGATAAGACGAGGGGGCGCGGTTCACCCCTCCACTTT.